Below, 27 T cell receptor beta chains from the same sample are listed, as sequenced in a study of T cells expressing NK-cell markers. No DNA is given; TCRdb re-called the 5' RACE reads and lists each CDR3 protein once. The sample table sets out about 30,000 distinct CDR3 sequences. Sequencing input: blood T cells: a sorted CD56 or NKG2C T cell subset, CD4+ or CD8+ T cells, or bulk PBMC T cells (not recorded which). The receptors were gathered from a woman between 18 and 75 years old in good health.

This CDR3 is CASSYSYEQFF. V gene TRBV6-5 combines with J gene TRBJ2-1. The CDR3 has 11 residues. Germline-derived CDR1 and CDR2 are MNHEY and SVGAGI.

The CDR3 here is CASTQGAQEDNEQFF. The genes are TRBV5-1 and TRBJ2-1; TCRdb reports TRBD1, a call that lacks DNA to check it against. The CDR3 covers 15 residues. Germline V CDR1 and CDR2: SGHRS, YFSETQ.

V is TRBV20-1 and J is TRBJ1-5; the TCRdb call, TRBD1, lacks DNA for checking. Germline CDR1 and CDR2: DFQATT and SNEGSKA (reference sequence). The CDR3 loop spans 15 amino acids. The CDR3 is CSARDPRAGLTPQHF.

This chain connects TRBV28 to TRBJ1-2; TCRdb reports TRBD1, a call that lacks DNA to check it against. CDR3 length equals 16 residues. Germline assignment: CDR1 MDHEN and CDR2 SYDVKM. The CDR3 is CASSLFGGEIDYGYTF.

J is TRBJ2-1 and V is TRBV5-1; TCRdb's D gene call, TRBD1, goes unchecked for lack of DNA. Germline V gene lookup returns CDR1 SGHRS and CDR2 YFSETQ. The CDR3 covers 14 residues. The CDR3 reads CASSFGTGYNEQFF. The full variable domain, with the rest looked up from reference TRBV5-1 and TRBJ2-1, is KAGVTQTPRYLIKTRGQQVTLSCSPISGHRSVSWYQQTPGQGLQFLFEYFSETQRNKGNFPGRFSGRQFSNSRSEMNVSTLELGDSALYLCASSFGTGYNEQFFGPGTRLTVL.

The chain is built from TRBV12-3 or TRBV12-4 and TRBJ1-1; TCRdb picks TRBD1, but there is no DNA to check that call. There are 16 residues in the CDR3. CDR3 amino acids: CASSFGDRERDTEAFF.

The chain has TRBV20-1 and TRBJ2-1; the D call of TRBD1 rests on TCRdb alone, since no DNA is present to check it. The CDR3 contains 16 residues. Germline V gives CDR1 DFQATT, CDR2 SNEGSKA (reference sequence). CDR3: CSARDRAASSYNEQFF.

The rearrangement uses TRBV15 and TRBJ2-4; the D call from TCRdb, TRBD1, cannot be confirmed without DNA. Germline V lookup: CDR1 LNHNV, CDR2 YYDKDF (reference sequence). The CDR3 totals 16 residues. The CDR3 is CATSRDSGFGKNIQYF. The full variable domain, rest sourced from reference TRBV15 and TRBJ2-4, is DAMVIQNPRYQVTQFGKPVTLSCSQTLNHNVMYWYQQKSSQAPKLLFHYYDKDFNNEADTPDNFQSRRPNTSFCFLDIRSPGLGDTAMYLCATSRDSGFGKNIQYFGAGTRLSVL.

The chain carries TRBV29-1 and TRBJ2-7; TCRdb picks TRBD1, but there is no DNA to check that call. Germline CDR1 and CDR2: SQVTM and ANQGSEA. The CDR3 totals 13 residues. CDR3 residues: CSGRDRGTYEQYF.

CDR3 loop: CASSPLTGTEDTTSPLHF. This chain joins TRBV5-1 and TRBJ1-6; as DNA is missing, the TRBD1 call by TCRdb cannot be tested. This CDR3 region has 18 residues. Per germline, CDR1 SGHRS and CDR2 YFSETQ.

In terms of frequency, this clonotype is medium-sized. The rearrangement uses TRBV10-3 and TRBJ2-1; absent DNA, TCRdb's TRBD2 call cannot be checked. Germline values: CDR1 ENHRY, CDR2 SYGVKD. CDR3 length: 19 residues. CDR3 loop: CAISEPTLLLAGGSDEQFF.

The rearrangement joins TRBV11-2 to TRBJ2-1; lacking DNA, the TRBD1 call made by TCRdb goes unchecked. Germline CDR1 reads SGHAT; CDR2 reads FQNNGV. The CDR3 has 16 amino acids. This CDR3 is CASSLVRGAASNEQFF. The full variable domain, completed using reference TRBV11-2 and TRBJ2-1, is EAGVAQSPRYKIIEKRQSVAFWCNPISGHATLYWYQQILGQGPKLLIQFQNNGVVDDSQLPKDRFSAERLKGVDSTLKIQPAKLEDSAVYLCASSLVRGAASNEQFFGPGTRLTVL.

The chain combines TRBV13 with TRBJ2-2; TCRdb calls TRBD1, which cannot be checked without DNA. CDR1 is PRHDT, CDR2 FYEKMQ, per germline (reference sequence). This CDR3 has 13 amino acids. CDR3 amino acids: CASKQGATGELFF.

The chain employs TRBV7-6 and TRBJ2-6. CDR3 length: 15 residues. Germline lookup yields CDR1 SGHVS and CDR2 FNYEAQ. The CDR3 protein is CASSLAPSGANVLTF.

The chain joins TRBV20-1 to TRBJ2-1; the D call from TCRdb, TRBD2, cannot be confirmed without DNA. This CDR3 spans 14 amino acids. Germline CDR1 DFQATT, CDR2 SNEGSKA (reference sequence). The CDR3 here is CSARGKRGPNEQFF.

V and J are TRBV7-6 and TRBJ2-7; TCRdb returns TRBD1, unconfirmable since there is no DNA. In germline, CDR1 is SGHVS, CDR2 FNYEAQ. CDR3 length: 13 amino acids. The CDR3 region is CASSPGMGYEQYF.

The chain is built from TRBV10-2 and TRBJ2-1; no DNA is available, so the TRBD2 call from TCRdb remains unchecked. The germline V gene has CDR1 WSHSY and CDR2 SAAADI. The CDR3 totals 15 residues. The CDR3 loop reads CASIKTSGFINEQFF.

The chain couples TRBV30 to TRBJ2-7; TCRdb outputs TRBD1, but without DNA this stays unchecked. The CDR3 is 15 amino acids. Germline values: CDR1 GTSNPN, CDR2 SVGIG (reference sequence). The CDR3 is CACRGLGHDPFEQYF.

This chain connects TRBV12-3 or TRBV12-4 to TRBJ2-2; TCRdb designates TRBD1, a call that cannot be tested without DNA. The CDR3 is 15 amino acids. CDR3 protein: CASSLSGRKTGELFF.

The CDR3 loop is CATLGGEKLFF. The V call is TRBV5-6, the J call TRBJ1-4; as DNA is missing, the TRBD1 call by TCRdb cannot be tested. This CDR3 spans 11 amino acids. CDR1 SGHDT and CDR2 YYEEEE come from the germline V gene. Full variable domain (missing parts from reference TRBV5-6 and TRBJ1-4): DAGVTQSPTHLIKTRGQQVTLRCSPKSGHDTVSWYQQALGQGPQFIFQYYEEEERQRGNFPDRFSGHQFPNYSSELNVNALLLGDSALYLCATLGGEKLFFGSGTQLSVL.

The chain uses TRBV28 and TRBJ1-5; absent DNA, TCRdb's TRBD1 call cannot be checked. CDR3 length: 15 amino acids. Looked up from germline, CDR1 is MDHEN and CDR2 is SYDVKM. CDR3 sequence reads: CASRPLRLGNQPQHF.

The chain couples TRBV7-8 to TRBJ2-1; no DNA is available, so the TRBD1 call from TCRdb remains unchecked. Germline CDR1 reads SGHVS; CDR2 reads FQNEAQ. The CDR3 is made up of 15 amino acids. CDR3 region: CASSSSGQIYNEQFF.

This chain joins TRBV5-5 and TRBJ1-1; as DNA is missing, the TRBD1 call by TCRdb cannot be tested. CDR3 length equals 15 residues. The germline V gene has CDR1 SGHKS and CDR2 YYEKEE (reference sequence). The CDR3 spells CASSLMGQLNTEAFF.

The chain links TRBV4-1 to TRBJ2-7. The CDR3 has 16 amino acids. Germline V gene data show CDR1 as MGHRA and CDR2 as YSYEKL. The CDR3 here is CASSHSTPGDSYEQYF.

The chain recombines TRBV4-2 with TRBJ2-7; lacking DNA, the TRBD2 call made by TCRdb goes unchecked. This CDR3 contains 15 residues. Germline V gene lookup returns CDR1 LGHNA and CDR2 YNFKEQ. This CDR3 is CASSPGLAGSYEQYF.

The rearrangement joins TRBV27 to TRBJ2-2. CDR3 length equals 12 residues. Germline lookup yields CDR1 MNHEY and CDR2 SMNVEV (reference sequence). The CDR3 is CASSSVGRELFF.

The chain links TRBV27 to TRBJ2-7; the TCRdb call, TRBD1, lacks DNA for checking. Germline V CDR1 and CDR2: MNHEY, SMNVEV (reference sequence). The CDR3 loop spans 15 amino acids. The CDR3 loop reads CASSPLGTALGEQYF.